This TCR beta chain was identified in a study of blood T cell repertoires in COVID-19. Whole-study context: COVID-19 samples collected from the United States, Italy and Spain covered acute and convalescent phases.

Sequencing was performed with immunoSEQ multiplex PCR; in TCRdb, only in-frame clones are kept and a portion is missing. The sample yields 220,000 or so clones, nearly 90% seen once. Trimming took 4 bases from V and 9 from J; bases not matched to a gene: 9. CDR3 length: 14 amino acids. Germline V gene lookup returns CDR1 SEHNR and CDR2 FQNEAQ (reference sequence). Participant-given clinical history determined each cohort assignment. Someone with COVID-19 had been met by exposed participants within 2 weeks before study entry. Input material: PBMCs or T cells enriched from blood (not recorded which). The receptor was isolated from a young man who had been exposed to COVID-19. The chain employs TRBV7-9 and TRBJ1-5, with 7 positions matching TRBD1. The CDR3 DNA follows: TGTGCCAGCAGCTCGGCGGCAGGGGGGACGCCCCAGCATTTT. This codes for CASSSAAGGTPQHF.